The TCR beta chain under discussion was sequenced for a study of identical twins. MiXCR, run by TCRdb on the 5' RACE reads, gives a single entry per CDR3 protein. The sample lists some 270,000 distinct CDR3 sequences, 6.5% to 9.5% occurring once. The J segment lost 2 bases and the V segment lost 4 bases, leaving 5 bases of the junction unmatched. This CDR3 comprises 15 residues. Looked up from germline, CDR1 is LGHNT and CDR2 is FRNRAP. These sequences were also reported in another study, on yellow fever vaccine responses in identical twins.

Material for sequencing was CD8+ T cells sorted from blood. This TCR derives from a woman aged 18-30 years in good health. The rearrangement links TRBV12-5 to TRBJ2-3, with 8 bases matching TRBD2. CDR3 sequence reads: CASGWTGGFTDTQYF. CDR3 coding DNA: TGTGCTAGTGGTTGGACGGGAGGGTTCACAGATACGCAGTATTTT.